This T cell receptor (beta chain) came from a study of T cell repertoires in ileal Crohn's disease. Study-level information: Operated complications were stricturing disease (about 60%) and penetrating disease (about 39%). About half received postoperative treatment, some 11 with thiopurines and around 20 anti-TNF.

Note on this clone: Its antigen is not known.

Method: immunoSEQ multiplex PCR; TCRdb's copy keeps in-frame clones and lacks some. This table has roughly 62,000 clones, 85% to 90% appearing once. Stated time point: neoterminal ileum biopsy at postoperative endoscopy, about 6 months after surgery. General study results and limits: Every patient over 26.8% clonality showed endoscopic recurrence.

The CDR3 consists of 14 residues. The V end lost 9 bases, the J end lost 7 bases, and 16 bases lay between the germline ends. CDR1 and CDR2 from the germline V gene are MNHEY and SVGAGI. What was sequenced was ileal tissue. This clonotype was sampled from an adult with Crohn's disease. V usage is TRBV6-5 and J usage is TRBJ1-6; possible D gene TRBD1, 6 bases. This CDR3 is CASKTDSQNSPLHF. CDR3 sequence (DNA): TGTGCCAGTAAGACGGACAGTCAAAATTCACCCCTCCACTTT.